What follows are 6 T cell receptor beta chains derived from one specimen sequenced in a study of graft-versus-host responses after intestinal transplantation. These TCRs are of unknown antigen specificity. Sequencing was performed with immunoSEQ multiplex PCR; in TCRdb, only in-frame clones are kept and a portion is missing. The sample has under 95,000 clones, 82% seen once. The source material was unstimulated CD4+ T cells sorted from spleen or lymph node cells, sampled before intestinal transplant. These receptors all stem from a human donor who received an intestinal transplant.

The chain carries TRBV27 and TRBJ2-7; 8 nucleotides align to TRBD1. V shed 6 bases, J shed 3 bases, and the junction held 10 bases outside the gene matches. The CDR3 totals 15 residues. Germline V gene lookup returns CDR1 MNHEY and CDR2 SMNVEV (reference sequence). For the CDR3, the DNA is TGTGCCAGCAGACCGGGGGCAGGGGGCTACTACGAGCAGTACTTC. Amino acid sequence: CASRPGAGGYYEQYF.

V usage is TRBV30 and J usage is TRBJ1-2, with 7 bases aligning to TRBD1. The ends lost 5 bases at V and 7 bases at J; junction bases unmatched: 4. CDR1 is GTSNPN, CDR2 SVGIG, per germline (reference sequence). This CDR3 is built from 11 residues. The CDR3 sequence: CAWGDRGGYTF. The CDR3 nucleotides are TGTGCCTGGGGGGACAGAGGTGGCTACACCTTC.

This chain connects TRBV7-9 to TRBJ1-3; D remains ambiguous. V lost 7 bases, J lost 4 bases, and 8 bases lay in between. The CDR3 has 12 amino acids. CDR1 and CDR2 (germline): SEHNR, FQNEAQ (reference sequence). The CDR3 sequence is CASILSGNTIYF. In DNA, the CDR3 is TGTGCCAGCATATTATCGGGAAACACCATATATTTT.

This sequence joins TRBV7-9 and TRBJ2-3, with D hard to call. Trimming cost V 5 bases and J 2 bases, with 5 bases left between them. CDR1 and CDR2 (germline): SEHNR, FQNEAQ (reference sequence). The CDR3 has 12 amino acids. The CDR3 loop is CASSPSTDTQYF. In DNA form, the CDR3 reads TGTGCCAGCAGCCCGTCCACAGATACGCAGTATTTT.

The chain uses TRBV7-3 and TRBJ2-1; TRBD2 matches at 8 bases. The CDR3 consists of 13 residues. V dropped 5 bases and J dropped 9; count of bases not matched to a gene: 6. From germline, CDR1 is SGHTA and CDR2 FQGTGA. Here the CDR3 DNA reads TGTGCCAGCAGCCCGGGAGGGGCGGGTGAGCAGTTCTTC. Translating it yields CASSPGGAGEQFF. The whole variable domain, remainder taken from reference TRBV7-3 and TRBJ2-1, is GAGVSQTPSNKVTEKGKYVELRCDPISGHTALYWYRQSLGQGPEFLIYFQGTGAADDSGLPNDRFFAVRPEGSVSTLKIQRTERGDSAVYLCASSPGGAGEQFFGPGTRLTVL.

This clone was recorded once. The CDR3 protein is CASSFQGRTEAFF. CDR3 in DNA: TGTGCCAGCAGTTTTCAGGGGCGTACTGAAGCTTTCTTT. The V and J genes are TRBV6-5 and TRBJ1-1; TRBD1 is a possible D gene (6 bases). V was cut by 4 bases and J by 5 bases, with 11 bases left in between. CDR1 is MNHEY and CDR2 is SVGAGI in the germline V gene. The CDR3 spans 13 residues.